This T cell receptor (beta chain) was sequenced for a study of blood T cell repertoires in COVID-19. Study-wide background: In each case, the material was cDNA or gDNA derived from T cells, B-cell-depleted T cells, or PBMCs.

Authors' data handling: It was from reference gene primer amplification that nucleated cell counts were estimated. The assay was immunoSEQ multiplex PCR, and TCRdb's table has in-frame clones only and misses some. The DNA gave D and trimming, while V, J and clone size come from that table. In the table there are around 23,000 clones, roughly 84% of which are singletons. The sequenced sample was peripheral blood. The sequence was obtained from a man aged 50 to 60 with active COVID-19.

The CDR3 DNA reads TGTGCCAGCAGCTGGAGCGGGGTCGGAGATACGCAGTATTTT. It specifies CASSWSGVGDTQYF. The chain uses TRBV5-6 and TRBJ2-3; 7 nucleotides line up with TRBD2. Germline trimming cut 3 bases from V and 5 bases from J; bases unmatched to any gene: 6. Germline CDR1 reads SGHDT; CDR2 reads YYEEEE. This CDR3 is built from 14 residues.